This is a list of T cell receptor beta chains from one sample in a study of Ad26.COV2.S vaccination and SARS-CoV-2 variants. Assay: immunoSEQ multiplex PCR; the TCRdb copy retains only in-frame clones and omits some. The sample records approximately 400,000 clones, roughly 85% being singletons. The sample here was peripheral blood, taken in a trial of Ad26.COV2.S vaccine versus placebo. The receptors were gathered from a person aged 18-60 years who received the Ad26.COV2.S COVID-19 vaccine or a placebo. Both conserved end residues are part of each CDR3. The D gene is left open where the match is weak. A row's size may be missing; if present it is once, few, many or a size class.

TRBJ1-3 . . TRBV7-2 CASSLTQAGNTIYF TGTGCCAGCAGCTTAACACAGGCTGGAAACACCATATATTTT
TRBJ1-3 . . TRBV10-2 CASKVELDSGNTIYF TGCGCCAGCAAAGTCGAACTCGACTCTGGAAACACCATATATTTT
TRBJ2-2 . . TRBV3-1/TRBV3-2 CASSQPPGLSQETGELFF TGTGCCAGCAGCCAACCACCGGGACTTTCCCAAGAGACCGGGGAGCTGTTTTTT
TRBJ2-1 . . TRBV6-2/TRBV6-3 CASSYLGTGQYNEQFF TGTGCCAGCAGTTACCTGGGTACAGGGCAATACAATGAGCAGTTCTTC
TRBJ2-3 TRBD1 once TRBV7-9 CASSTRTGHDTQYF TGTGCCAGCAGCACCCGGACAGGCCACGATACGCAGTATTTT
TRBJ2-3 TRBD1 . TRBV7-6 CASSAQGPDTQYF TGTGCCAGCAGCGCACAGGGGCCAGATACGCAGTATTTT
TRBJ1-1 . . TRBV10-3 CAISEGLANTEAFF TGTGCCATCAGTGAGGGGTTAGCCAACACTGAAGCTTTCTTT
TRBJ2-5 TRBD2 . TRBV9 CASSAREGETQYF TGTGCCAGCAGCGCACGGGAGGGAGAGACCCAGTACTTC
TRBJ2-3 TRBD2 . TRBV27 CASSHLAGALDTQYF TGTGCCAGCAGTCATCTAGCGGGGGCCTTAGATACGCAGTATTTT
TRBJ2-7 TRBD1 . TRBV7-9 CASSDRATGGHYEQYF TGTGCCAGCAGCGACCGTGCGACAGGGGGCCACTACGAGCAGTACTTC
TRBJ2-3 TRBD1 once TRBV28 CAIRDRLTDTQYF TGTGCCATCAGGGACAGACTCACAGATACGCAGTATTTT
TRBJ1-2 . few TRBV5-1 CASSLQGAGNYGYTF TGCGCCAGCAGCTTACAGGGAGCCGGCAACTATGGCTACACCTTC
TRBJ1-6 . . TRBV19 CASTAGPEYSPLHF TGTGCCAGTACGGCCGGTCCCGAGTATTCACCCCTCCACTTT
TRBJ2-5 . . TRBV19 CATSFGPSAYQETQYF TGTGCCACCTCCTTCGGGCCTAGCGCGTACCAAGAGACCCAGTACTTC
TRBJ2-1 TRBD2 few TRBV7-2 CASSKPGTKKEQFF TGTGCCAGCAGTAAACCCGGGACTAAAAAGGAGCAGTTCTTC
TRBJ1-6 TRBD1 . TRBV7-2 CASSFHSGTVNSPLHF TGTGCCAGCAGCTTTCATTCCGGGACAGTAAATTCACCCCTCCACTTT
TRBJ1-1 . . TRBV5-1 CASSFPTGGAEPEAFF TGCGCCAGCAGCTTCCCGACGGGGGGCGCAGAGCCTGAAGCTTTCTTT
TRBJ1-4 . few TRBV7-8 CASSLEGAGKLFF TGTGCCAGCAGCTTAGAGGGCGCGGGGAAACTGTTTTTT
TRBJ1-1 TRBD1 . TRBV7-9 CASSPGQPTSEAFF TGTGCCAGCAGCCCGGGACAGCCTACTTCTGAAGCTTTCTTT
TRBJ2-7 TRBD2 few TRBV5-1 CASSLAGGTYEQYF TGCGCCAGCAGCTTAGCGGGAGGCACTTACGAGCAGTACTTC
TRBJ2-1 . . TRBV6-5 CASTRSAYNEQFF TGTGCCAGCACCCGTTCCGCATACAATGAGCAGTTCTTC
TRBJ2-3 TRBD2 . TRBV19 CASSIDGRADTQYF TGTGCCAGTAGTATAGACGGGAGGGCAGATACGCAGTATTTT
TRBJ2-3 . . TRBV6-2/TRBV6-3 CASSPYPRQTDTQYF TGTGCCAGCAGTCCATACCCTCGACAGACAGATACGCAGTATTTT
TRBJ2-2 TRBD2 once TRBV7-6 CASSSLAGAPTGELFF TGTGCCAGCAGCTCTCTAGCGGGAGCCCCCACCGGGGAGCTGTTTTTT
TRBJ2-7 . . TRBV10-3 CATSGTPTNAEQYF TGTGCCACCTCCGGGACCCCGACTAACGCTGAGCAGTACTTC
TRBJ2-3 . . TRBV11-2 CASSLGSSRGDTQYF TGTGCCAGCAGCTTAGGATCGTCTCGTGGAGATACGCAGTATTTT
TRBJ2-7 . . TRBV20-1 CSAPLPGQYF TGCAGTGCCCCCTTGCCTGGGCAGTACTTC
TRBJ2-2 TRBD1 . TRBV29-1 CSVETPDRTGELFF TGCAGCGTTGAGACCCCGGACAGGACCGGGGAGCTGTTTTTT
TRBJ2-7 . few TRBV7-2 CASRGQGRYEQYF TGTGCCAGCAGGGGCCAGGGTCGCTACGAGCAGTACTTC
TRBJ1-2 . . TRBV27 CASSLSSGTSYGYTF TGTGCCAGCAGTTTATCCTCCGGGACAAGCTATGGCTACACCTTC
TRBJ2-3 TRBD1 . TRBV5-1 CASSLTGTGGDTQYF TGCGCCAGCAGCCTGACTGGGACAGGGGGGGATACGCAGTATTTT
TRBJ1-6 . . TRBV6-5 CASSIGTYNSPLHF TGTGCCAGCAGTATCGGGACATATAATTCACCCCTCCACTTT
TRBJ2-2 TRBD1 . TRBV7-6 CASSSQGASGELFF TGTGCCAGCAGCTCACAGGGGGCGTCCGGGGAGCTGTTTTTT
TRBJ1-4 TRBD1 . TRBV28 CASHDRGGEKLFF TGTGCCAGCCACGACAGGGGGGGTGAAAAACTGTTTTTT
TRBJ2-3 . . TRBV5-1 CASSQTPTDTQYF TGCGCCAGCAGCCAAACTCCCACAGATACGCAGTATTTT
TRBJ1-2 TRBD1 . TRBV9 CASSAGGLNYGYTF TGTGCCAGCAGCGCAGGGGGCTTGAACTATGGCTACACCTTC
TRBJ1-3 . . TRBV23-1 CASSQFRETVGNTIYF TGCGCCAGCAGTCAATTTCGAGAGACAGTTGGAAACACCATATATTTT
TRBJ2-7 . . TRBV27 CASSYYEQYF TGTGCCAGCAGTTACTACGAGCAGTACTTC
TRBJ2-7 . . TRBV6-2/TRBV6-3 CASSLNPTDLYEQYF TGTGCCAGCAGTCTAAACCCGACCGATCTCTACGAGCAGTACTTC
TRBJ1-2 . . TRBV30 CAWTQGSHGYTF TGTGCCTGGACCCAGGGTTCGCATGGCTACACCTTC
TRBJ2-3 . . TRBV27 CASRGAGALTDTQYF TGTGCCAGCAGAGGCGCGGGGGCCCTCACAGATACGCAGTATTTT
TRBJ1-5 . . TRBV27 CASSATGRSQPQHF TGTGCCAGCAGTGCCACAGGGAGAAGTCAGCCCCAGCATTTT
TRBJ1-4 . . TRBV21-1 CASSKEGRGDEKLFF TGTGCCAGCAGCAAAGAAGGGAGGGGTGATGAAAAACTGTTTTTT
TRBJ1-5 TRBD1 . TRBV7-8 CASSLARGGGQPQHF TGTGCCAGCAGCTTAGCGAGAGGGGGCGGTCAGCCCCAGCATTTT
TRBJ1-4 TRBD1 . TRBV19 CASRRTGTEGYNEKLFF TGTGCCAGTCGTCGGACCGGGACAGAAGGTTATAATGAAAAACTGTTTTTT
TRBJ2-3 . . TRBV2 CASSEQGQGRDTQYF TGTGCCAGCAGCGAACAAGGCCAAGGGAGGGATACGCAGTATTTT
TRBJ1-2 . once TRBV19 CASSPDGHYGYTF TGTGCCAGTAGTCCCGACGGTCACTATGGCTACACCTTC
TRBJ1-1 TRBD1 . TRBV29-1 CSGDRGRTEAFF TGCAGCGGGGACAGGGGGAGAACTGAAGCTTTCTTT
TRBJ2-7 . . TRBV4-3 CASSQEVGQSYEQYF TGCGCCAGCAGCCAAGAAGTTGGACAGAGCTACGAGCAGTACTTC
TRBJ2-5 . . TRBV28 CASRESTTLGETQYF TGTGCCAGCAGAGAATCCACAACATTGGGAGAGACCCAGTACTTC
TRBJ2-3 . few TRBV5-6 CASSLRAGIDTQYF TGTGCCAGCAGCCTTAGGGCGGGCATAGATACGCAGTATTTT
TRBJ2-1 TRBD2 . TRBV11-2 CASSVGPGLAFF TGTGCCAGCAGCGTGGGACCGGGACTAGCGTTCTTC
TRBJ2-5 TRBD2 . TRBV5-4 CASSPVAGGQETQYF TGTGCCAGCAGCCCCGTAGCGGGGGGGCAAGAGACCCAGTACTTC
TRBJ2-7 TRBD1 . TRBV20-1 CSASPSPRGREGIDEQYF TGCAGTGCTAGTCCCTCCCCCAGGGGGCGGGAAGGTATTGACGAGCAGTACTTC
TRBJ1-5 . . TRBV18 CASSPTQTNQPQHF TGTGCCAGCTCACCTACTCAAACCAATCAGCCCCAGCATTTT
TRBJ2-7 TRBD1 . TRBV4-1 CATSNRGLGSYEQYF TGCGCCACGAGTAACAGGGGCCTAGGCTCCTACGAGCAGTACTTC
TRBJ2-1 . . TRBV5-6 CASRSGVYNEQFF TGTGCCAGCAGGTCAGGGGTCTACAATGAGCAGTTCTTC
TRBJ2-7 . . TRBV9 CASSAPGGRGEQYF TGTGCCAGCAGCGCACCCGGGGGAAGGGGCGAGCAGTACTTC
TRBJ2-2 . few TRBV11-2 CASSVQGRGRTGELFF TGTGCCAGCAGCGTACAGGGGCGGGGGAGGACCGGGGAGCTGTTTTTT